Below are 2 T cell receptor beta chains sequenced from a single sample in a study of blood T cell repertoires in COVID-19. TCRdb's copy holds only in-frame clones and misses some; the assay was immunoSEQ multiplex PCR. The table includes around 30,000 clones, roughly 80% detected once. The sample comprised peripheral blood. The receptor set was obtained from a man older than 75 with active or convalescent COVID-19.

This chain uses TRBV29-1 with TRBJ2-1; weak D call: TRBD1 (6 bases). CDR1 SQVTM and CDR2 ANQGSEA come from the germline V gene. CDR3 length: 13 amino acids. Trimming removed 7 bases at V and 8 bases at J, with 18 bases between. For the CDR3, the DNA is TGCAGCGCCCGGTTCAGGGGTGGGGATGAGCAGTTCTTC. Its translation is CSARFRGGDEQFF.

This rearrangement joins TRBV5-5 to TRBJ2-6; no clear D gene. V was trimmed by 3 bases and J by 3 bases, leaving 10 bases between them. The V gene's germline CDR1 is SGHKS and CDR2 YYEKEE (reference sequence). The CDR3 totals 15 residues. The CDR3 loop is CASSWAQSGANVLTF. In DNA, the CDR3 is TGTGCCAGCAGCTGGGCTCAAAGTGGGGCCAACGTCCTGACTTTC. Full variable domain (remainder filled in from reference TRBV5-5 and TRBJ2-6): DAGVTQSPTHLIKTRGQQVTLRCSPISGHKSVSWYQQVLGQGPQFIFQYYEKEERGRGNFPDRFSARQFPNYSSELNVNALLLGDSALYLCASSWAQSGANVLTFGAGSRLTVL.